What follows are 27 T cell receptor beta chains derived from one specimen sequenced in a study of T cell responses to AZD1222 COVID-19 vaccine. Sequencing used immunoSEQ multiplex PCR; TCRdb keeps in-frame clones, though not all of them. The table includes tens of thousands of clones, roughly nine tenths detected once. Material: peripheral blood, obtained 28 days after the second AZD1222 dose. The receptors were sampled from an adult who received the AZD1222 COVID-19 vaccine.

About this clone itself: Sequence at one end of the junction differs from germline and may be a read error. This chain links TRBV7-2 with TRBJ2-7; TRBD1 matches at 10 bases. The CDR3 spans 16 residues. Germline CDR1 and CDR2: SGHTA and FQGNSA. The CDR3 DNA reads as TGTGCCAGCAGCCTAGCTCCGGGACAGGGGAAGTACGAGCAGTACTTC. This gives the protein CASSLAPGQGKYEQYF. Complete variable domain (other parts from reference TRBV7-2 and TRBJ2-7): GAGVSQSPSNKVTEKGKDVELRCDPISGHTALYWYRQSLGQGLEFLIYFQGNSAPDKSGLPSDRFSAERTGGSVSTLTIQRTQQEDSAVYLCASSLAPGQGKYEQYFGPGTRLTVT.

The rearrangement links TRBV7-9 to TRBJ2-7; possibly TRBD2 for D (5 bases). In germline, CDR1 is SEHNR, CDR2 FQNEAQ (reference sequence). V lost 2 bases to trimming and J lost 4 bases, with 12 bases between them. The CDR3 length is 14 residues. This CDR3 is CASSLYPGLYEQYF. For the CDR3, the DNA is TGTGCCAGCAGCTTATACCCGGGATTGTACGAGCAGTACTTC.

This clone was detected once. CDR3 loop: CSAWALGATGTNEQFF. The DNA for the CDR3 is TGCAGCGCTTGGGCCTTAGGGGCTACGGGCACCAATGAGCAGTTCTTC. The chain has TRBV29-1 and TRBJ2-1, with D possibly being TRBD1 (5 bases). The germline V and J ends were trimmed by 7 bases and 6 bases, with 25 bases remaining between them. From germline, CDR1 is SQVTM and CDR2 ANQGSEA. This CDR3 is 16 amino acids long.

The V call is TRBV5-1, the J call TRBJ2-2, with a tentative D call TRBD1 (7 bases). V lost 3 bases to trimming and J lost 5 bases, with 17 bases between them. The CDR3 sequence is 16 residues long. Germline V gene data show CDR1 as SGHRS and CDR2 as YFSETQ. CDR3 protein: CASSSSGGLLTGELFF. CDR3 nucleotides: TGCGCCAGCAGCTCATCAGGGGGGTTATTAACCGGGGAGCTGTTTTTT.

J is TRBJ1-1 and V is TRBV11-2; D is undetermined. V was pared by 1 base and J by 0 bases, with 9 bases between. Per the germline V gene, CDR1 is SGHAT and CDR2 is FQNNGV. This CDR3 contains 15 residues. CDR3 protein: CASSLAGVLNTEAFF. CDR3 nucleotide sequence: TGTGCCAGCAGCTTAGCCGGGGTCTTGAACACTGAAGCTTTCTTT.

In this sample, this clone turned up many times. The chain is built from TRBV29-1 and TRBJ1-2; D may be TRBD1 (6 bases). Germline V gene data show CDR1 as SQVTM and CDR2 as ANQGSEA. Trimming took off 1 base at V and 5 bases at J, with 14 bases between the two ends. There are 14 residues in the CDR3. The CDR3 loop is CSVEGQGRGYGYTF. CDR3 bases: TGCAGCGTTGAAGGGCAAGGCAGGGGATATGGCTACACCTTC.

The V gene is TRBV6-2 or TRBV6-3, the J gene TRBJ2-7; TRBD1 agrees at 9 bases. The germline V gene has CDR1 MNHEY and CDR2 SVGEGT. The CDR3 extends over 16 amino acids. V shed 5 bases and J 7 bases; nucleotides not matched to a gene: 15. The CDR3 loop reads CASSLPQGQGRREQYF. DNA for the CDR3: TGTGCCAGCAGTCTACCTCAAGGACAGGGGAGGAGGGAGCAGTACTTC.

The chain carries TRBV18 and TRBJ2-4; perhaps TRBD2 as D (6 bases). The germline V and J ends were trimmed by 0 bases and 3 bases, with 12 bases remaining between them. The CDR3 loop spans 16 amino acids. Germline assignment: CDR1 KGHSH and CDR2 LQKENI. CDR3 sequence (DNA): TGTGCCAGCTCACCACCGGGTGGGGGAGGCAAAAACATTCAGTACTTC. This gives the protein CASSPPGGGGKNIQYF.

The V gene is TRBV18, the J gene TRBJ1-3, with 7 bases aligning to TRBD1. The CDR3 has 15 amino acids. V gave up 1 base and J gave up 4 bases; unmatched junction bases: 4. Germline loops: CDR1 KGHSH, CDR2 LQKENI. The CDR3 here is CASSPQGAEGNTIYF. DNA for the CDR3: TGTGCCAGCTCACCACAGGGGGCAGAAGGAAACACCATATATTTT.

The chain carries TRBV4-1 and TRBJ2-1, with no clear D. The CDR3 is made up of 13 amino acids. Trimming shortened V by 1 base and J by 6 bases, and 7 bases separated the two germline ends. Germline V gives CDR1 MGHRA, CDR2 YSYEKL. The CDR3 nucleotides are TGCGCCAGCAGCCAAGTCACATTCAATGAGCAGTTCTTC. It specifies CASSQVTFNEQFF.

This rearrangement joins TRBV15 to TRBJ2-5; D unresolved. The CDR3 runs to 13 residues. Trimming pared 5 bases from V and 4 bases from J, leaving 11 bases between. The germline V gene encodes CDR1 LNHNV and CDR2 YYDKDF (reference sequence). DNA for the CDR3: TGTGCCACCAGCCCAACTACGACAGAGACCCAGTACTTC. This codes for CATSPTTTETQYF.

This chain links TRBV7-9 with TRBJ1-1; D gene unclear. Between the trimmed V and J ends, which lost 5 bases and 11 bases, there was a span of 6 bases. CDR1 SEHNR and CDR2 FQNEAQ come from the germline V gene (reference sequence). The CDR3 runs to 9 residues. This CDR3 reads CASSAAAFF. DNA for the CDR3: TGTGCCAGCAGCGCCGCGGCTTTCTTT.

The chain has TRBV28 and TRBJ1-2, with a weak D call TRBD1 (5 bases). From germline, CDR1 is MDHEN and CDR2 SYDVKM. Trimming removed 6 bases at V and 2 bases at J, with 7 bases between. This CDR3 spans 12 amino acids. In DNA form, the CDR3 reads TGTGCCAGCAGCCGACAGAACTATGGCTACACCTTC. Protein: CASSRQNYGYTF.

The chain combines TRBV7-2 with TRBJ1-2; 7 bases are shared with TRBD1. The CDR3 has 15 amino acids. J gave up 3 bases and V 3 bases, and 7 bases lay outside the gene matches. Germline CDR1 SGHTA, CDR2 FQGNSA. CDR3 in DNA: TGTGCCAGCAGCTTCAACAGGGGACTGGACTATGGCTACACCTTC. Its translation: CASSFNRGLDYGYTF.

This chain uses TRBV5-6 with TRBJ1-3; D ambiguous. Trimming took 3 bases from V and 4 from J, leaving 20 bases between them. This CDR3 spans 17 amino acids. CDR1 is SGHDT, CDR2 YYEEEE, per germline. CDR3 amino acids: CASSSINGRAAGNTIYF. The CDR3 DNA sequence: TGTGCCAGCAGCTCAATTAATGGTAGGGCGGCAGGAAACACCATATATTTT.

This sequence joins TRBV10-3 and TRBJ1-2; tentative D call: TRBD1 (5 bases). The germline CDR1 and CDR2 sequences are ENHRY and SYGVKD. Trimming removed 7 bases from V and 1 base from J, with 10 bases in between. The CDR3 totals 13 residues. CDR3 nucleotide sequence: TGTGCCATCAAGATCCAGGGTAACTATGGCTACACCTTC. The encoded protein is CAIKIQGNYGYTF.

This clone occurred many times. In DNA form, the CDR3 reads TGTGCCAGCAGCTTAGGGACCGGGGCCTCGGACGAGCAGTACTTC. Protein product: CASSLGTGASDEQYF. The chain joins TRBV13 to TRBJ2-7; the D call may be TRBD1 or TRBD2 (5 bases each). CDR3 length equals 15 residues. Germline values: CDR1 PRHDT, CDR2 FYEKMQ (reference sequence). Trimming removed 0 bases from V and 5 bases from J, with 14 bases in between.

This clone appeared a single time. The V call is TRBV30, the J call TRBJ2-3; D is ambiguous. Germline values: CDR1 GTSNPN, CDR2 SVGIG (reference sequence). This CDR3 has 12 residues. V gave up 1 base and J gave up 5 bases, with 7 bases separating them. CDR3 in DNA: TGTGCCTGGAGTGGATGGAGAGATACGCAGTATTTT. Its protein is CAWSGWRDTQYF. The variable domain in full, completed from reference TRBV30 and TRBJ2-3, reads SQTIHQWPATLVQPVGSPLSLECTVEGTSNPNLYWYRQAAGRGLQLLFYSVGIGQISSEVPQNLSASRPQDRQFILSSKKLLLSDSGFYLCAWSGWRDTQYFGPGTRLTVL.

The chain couples TRBV3-1 (or the pseudogene TRBV3-2) to TRBJ1-5; D remains ambiguous. The CDR3 length is 15 residues. The germline V gene encodes CDR1 LGHDT and CDR2 YNNKEL (reference sequence). V was shortened by 2 bases and J by 3 bases, with 11 bases between the two germline ends. The CDR3 loop reads CASSQWRASNQPQHF. The CDR3 bases are TGTGCCAGCAGCCAATGGCGAGCTTCCAATCAGCCCCAGCATTTT.

The rearrangement joins TRBV28 to TRBJ2-1; TRBD2 agrees at 12 bases. There are 15 residues in the CDR3. Germline V gene sequence: CDR1 MDHEN, CDR2 SYDVKM. With 5 bases clipped from V and 4 bases from J, the junction kept 3 bases outside the gene matches. The CDR3 coding sequence is TGTGCCAGCAGTAGGGGACTAGCGGGTTACAATGAGCAGTTCTTC. Translating it yields CASSRGLAGYNEQFF.

This clone has just one count. The chain links TRBV27 to TRBJ2-1, with 10 bases identical to TRBD2. This CDR3 comprises 17 residues. Germline V gene sequence: CDR1 MNHEY, CDR2 SMNVEV (reference sequence). V shed 10 bases and J 8 bases; nucleotides not matched to a gene: 20. CDR3 in amino acids: CATSGNRRRSGGDEQFF. CDR3 coding DNA: TGTGCCACCTCCGGGAACAGGCGCCGGAGCGGGGGGGATGAGCAGTTCTTC.

In its sample, this clone was seen a few times. The chain joins TRBV12-3 or TRBV12-4 to TRBJ1-4; D is uncertain. CDR3 length equals 13 residues. V dropped 2 bases and J dropped 8 bases, with 9 bases sitting between them. The CDR3 sequence: CASSLRGGEKLFF. The CDR3 DNA reads as TGTGCCAGCAGTTTACGTGGTGGGGAAAAACTGTTTTTT.

The chain carries TRBV7-9 and TRBJ2-7, with 7 bases aligning to TRBD1. With 0 bases clipped from V and 0 bases from J, the junction kept 2 bases outside the gene matches. CDR3 size: 15 residues. Germline V gives CDR1 SEHNR, CDR2 FQNEAQ (reference sequence). CDR3 in DNA: TGTGCCAGCAGCTTAGCCTGGGACAGCTCCTACGAGCAGTACTTC. This codes for CASSLAWDSSYEQYF.

This chain connects TRBV5-1 to TRBJ2-7; tentatively, D is TRBD2 (6 bases). The CDR3 sequence is 13 residues long. Trimming took 4 bases from V and 7 from J, leaving 15 bases between them. Germline CDR1 reads SGHRS; CDR2 reads YFSETQ. CDR3 DNA sequence: TGCGCCAGCAGCAGTGTAGAGGGAGGAGAGCAGTACTTC. The encoded protein is CASSSVEGGEQYF.

The chain combines TRBV3-1 (or the pseudogene TRBV3-2) with TRBJ2-7; unclear D gene. V was pared by 1 base and J by 2 bases, with 12 bases between. The CDR3 runs to 15 residues. Germline lookup yields CDR1 LGHDT and CDR2 YNNKEL (reference sequence). CDR3 amino acids: CASSQVFGGAYEQYF. The CDR3 DNA follows: TGTGCCAGCAGCCAAGTCTTCGGTGGTGCCTACGAGCAGTACTTC.

V and J are TRBV5-1 and TRBJ2-5, with 10 bases that match TRBD2. Germline V gene data show CDR1 as SGHRS and CDR2 as YFSETQ. V gave up 3 bases and J gave up 1 base; unmatched junction bases: 6. CDR3 length: 16 amino acids. The DNA for the CDR3 is TGCGCCAGCAGCTCAATACTAGCGGGGAGCCAAGAGACCCAGTACTTC. Translation: CASSSILAGSQETQYF.

The rearrangement links TRBV27 to TRBJ1-4; TRBD1 is a possible D gene (5 bases). The germline CDR1 and CDR2 sequences are MNHEY and SMNVEV (reference sequence). The CDR3 runs to 15 residues. Trimming took off 7 bases at V and 4 bases at J, with 16 bases between the two ends. CDR3 sequence: CASTFGAGLNEKLFF. Here the CDR3 DNA reads TGTGCCAGCACTTTCGGTGCAGGGCTTAATGAAAAACTGTTTTTT.